Listed below are T cell receptor beta chains from one sample, sequenced in a study of identical twins. TCRdb passed the 5' RACE reads through MiXCR, listing each CDR3 protein once. The repertoire holds some 660,000 distinct CDR3 sequences, less than 10% seen once, with about 0.98% in the top ten. This sample was shared with a second study, whose subject was yellow fever vaccine responses in identical twins.

Sequences were obtained from PBMCs. The receptors shown here come from a woman between 18 and 29 years old in good health. The CDR3 runs from the conserved cysteine through the conserved F or W. The D gene is left open where the match is weak. Part of the rows lack a size; the others show once, few, many or a class for expanded clones.

clone_size: many; d_call: NA; j_call: TRBJ2-5; v_call: TRBV3-1; cdr3_aa: CASSQDPGAQTQYF; cdr3_nt: TGTGCCAGCAGCCAAGACCCGGGGGCACAGACCCAGTACTTC
clone_size: NA; d_call: NA; j_call: TRBJ2-1; v_call: TRBV5-1; cdr3_aa: CASSLVTENEQFF; cdr3_nt: TGCGCCAGCAGCTTGGTGACGGAGAATGAGCAGTTCTTC
clone_size: NA; d_call: NA; j_call: TRBJ2-1; v_call: TRBV5-1; cdr3_aa: CASSFAAGHPYNEQFF; cdr3_nt: TGCGCCAGCAGCTTCGCCGCGGGACACCCCTACAATGAGCAGTTCTTC
clone_size: few; d_call: TRBD1; j_call: TRBJ2-7; v_call: TRBV5-1; cdr3_aa: CASSLKGQGSHEQYF; cdr3_nt: TGCGCCAGCAGCTTGAAGGGACAGGGTTCCCACGAGCAGTACTTC
clone_size: many; d_call: NA; j_call: TRBJ2-1; v_call: TRBV3-1; cdr3_aa: CASSQVGDEQFF; cdr3_nt: TGTGCCAGCAGCCAAGTGGGTGATGAGCAGTTCTTC
clone_size: NA; d_call: NA; j_call: TRBJ2-1; v_call: TRBV5-1; cdr3_aa: CASSLQPVDGNEQFF; cdr3_nt: TGCGCCAGCAGCTTGCAGCCCGTAGATGGCAATGAGCAGTTCTTC
clone_size: few; d_call: NA; j_call: TRBJ2-5; v_call: TRBV28; cdr3_aa: CASSLWVSLGSQETQYF; cdr3_nt: TGTGCCAGCAGTTTATGGGTCAGCTTGGGGTCCCAAGAGACCCAGTACTTC
clone_size: few; d_call: TRBD1; j_call: TRBJ2-7; v_call: TRBV29-1; cdr3_aa: CSVLRQGSLSYEQYF; cdr3_nt: TGCAGCGTCCTGAGACAGGGTAGTCTGTCCTACGAGCAGTACTTC
clone_size: few; d_call: TRBD1; j_call: TRBJ2-7; v_call: TRBV20-1; cdr3_aa: CSARDRGSASEQYF; cdr3_nt: TGCAGTGCTAGGGACAGGGGTTCAGCTAGCGAGCAGTACTTC
clone_size: few; d_call: NA; j_call: TRBJ1-1; v_call: TRBV5-1; cdr3_aa: CASSFPSGGLNSEAFF; cdr3_nt: TGCGCCAGCAGCTTCCCTTCTGGAGGCCTTAACTCTGAAGCTTTCTTT
clone_size: NA; d_call: NA; j_call: TRBJ2-7; v_call: TRBV4-3; cdr3_aa: CASSQDWGQGSAGGPHEQYF; cdr3_nt: TGCGCCAGCAGCCAAGATTGGGGACAGGGATCCGCGGGAGGTCCCCACGAGCAGTACTTC
clone_size: NA; d_call: NA; j_call: TRBJ2-7; v_call: TRBV24-1; cdr3_aa: CATSDFGGDRDYEQYF; cdr3_nt: TGTGCCACCAGTGATTTTGGTGGGGACCGGGACTACGAGCAGTACTTC
clone_size: many; d_call: NA; j_call: TRBJ2-5; v_call: TRBV12-3/TRBV12-4; cdr3_aa: CASSPGGILQETQYF; cdr3_nt: TGTGCCAGCAGCCCGGGCGGGATACTCCAAGAGACCCAGTACTTC
clone_size: NA; d_call: NA; j_call: TRBJ1-1; v_call: TRBV27; cdr3_aa: CASSLHGEVNTEAFF; cdr3_nt: TGTGCCAGCAGTTTACACGGGGAGGTGAACACTGAAGCTTTCTTT
clone_size: few; d_call: NA; j_call: TRBJ2-3; v_call: TRBV3-1; cdr3_aa: CASSQDSWGADTQYF; cdr3_nt: TGTGCCAGCAGCCAAGATTCTTGGGGGGCGGATACGCAGTATTTT
clone_size: NA; d_call: NA; j_call: TRBJ2-2; v_call: TRBV11-2; cdr3_aa: CASSADGPHTGELFF; cdr3_nt: TGTGCCAGCAGCGCGGACGGCCCCCACACCGGGGAGCTGTTTTTT
clone_size: few; d_call: TRBD2; j_call: TRBJ2-7; v_call: TRBV2; cdr3_aa: CASSTLAGESYEQYF; cdr3_nt: TGTGCCAGCAGCACCCTAGCGGGAGAATCCTACGAGCAGTACTTC
clone_size: few; d_call: TRBD2; j_call: TRBJ2-6; v_call: TRBV7-6; cdr3_aa: CASSFLGLAGSGANVLTF; cdr3_nt: TGTGCCAGCAGCTTCCTAGGACTAGCGGGGTCTGGGGCCAACGTCCTGACTTTC
clone_size: few; d_call: NA; j_call: TRBJ2-2; v_call: TRBV5-1; cdr3_aa: CASSLSPKFTGELFF; cdr3_nt: TGCGCCAGCAGCTTGAGCCCTAAATTCACCGGGGAGCTGTTTTTT
clone_size: NA; d_call: NA; j_call: TRBJ2-5; v_call: TRBV18; cdr3_aa: CASSSLELQTQYF; cdr3_nt: TGTGCCAGCTCGTCACTAGAGTTGCAGACCCAGTACTTC
clone_size: few; d_call: NA; j_call: TRBJ2-7; v_call: TRBV4-3; cdr3_aa: CASSQDRAVREQYF; cdr3_nt: TGCGCCAGCAGCCAAGATCGGGCGGTTCGCGAGCAGTACTTC
clone_size: NA; d_call: NA; j_call: TRBJ2-6; v_call: TRBV28; cdr3_aa: CASSLGAESGANVLTF; cdr3_nt: TGTGCCAGCAGTCTCGGTGCTGAGTCTGGGGCCAACGTCCTGACTTTC
clone_size: few; d_call: NA; j_call: TRBJ2-3; v_call: TRBV11-3; cdr3_aa: CASSPGKGTQYF; cdr3_nt: TGTGCCAGCAGCCCCGGAAAGGGTACGCAGTATTTT
clone_size: NA; d_call: TRBD2; j_call: TRBJ2-7; v_call: TRBV6-1; cdr3_aa: CASAARESGYEQYF; cdr3_nt: TGTGCCAGCGCAGCGCGGGAGTCGGGCTACGAGCAGTACTTC
clone_size: few; d_call: NA; j_call: TRBJ2-7; v_call: TRBV7-8; cdr3_aa: CASSQSVSYEQYF; cdr3_nt: TGTGCCAGCAGCCAAAGCGTTTCCTACGAGCAGTACTTC
clone_size: NA; d_call: NA; j_call: TRBJ2-5; v_call: TRBV3-1; cdr3_aa: CASSHTYREGTQYF; cdr3_nt: TGTGCCAGCAGCCATACGTACAGGGAAGGGACCCAGTACTTC
clone_size: NA; d_call: NA; j_call: TRBJ2-2; v_call: TRBV12-3/TRBV12-4; cdr3_aa: CASRRVGGVDTGELFF; cdr3_nt: TGTGCCAGCAGACGCGTGGGGGGCGTTGACACCGGGGAGCTGTTTTTT
clone_size: NA; d_call: TRBD2; j_call: TRBJ2-7; v_call: TRBV4-3; cdr3_aa: CASSQVLREAGPYEQYF; cdr3_nt: TGCGCCAGCAGCCAAGTATTGCGGGAGGCCGGCCCCTACGAGCAGTACTTC
clone_size: NA; d_call: NA; j_call: TRBJ2-5; v_call: TRBV29-1; cdr3_aa: CSVPTRRGQETQYF; cdr3_nt: TGCAGCGTCCCGACTCGGCGGGGTCAAGAGACCCAGTACTTC
clone_size: few; d_call: TRBD2; j_call: TRBJ2-7; v_call: TRBV12-3/TRBV12-4; cdr3_aa: CASSLLAGNEQYF; cdr3_nt: TGTGCCAGCAGTTTGCTAGCGGGAAACGAGCAGTACTTC
clone_size: many; d_call: NA; j_call: TRBJ2-1; v_call: TRBV11-2; cdr3_aa: CASSQDGYNEQFF; cdr3_nt: TGTGCCAGCAGCCAAGATGGTTACAATGAGCAGTTCTTC
clone_size: NA; d_call: TRBD1; j_call: TRBJ1-5; v_call: TRBV6-1; cdr3_aa: CASRRDRRTDSNQPQHF; cdr3_nt: TGTGCCAGCAGAAGGGACAGACGAACCGACTCCAATCAGCCCCAGCATTTT
clone_size: NA; d_call: NA; j_call: TRBJ2-7; v_call: TRBV6-2/TRBV6-3; cdr3_aa: CASSANLLISYEQYF; cdr3_nt: TGTGCCAGCAGCGCCAACCTACTTATCTCCTACGAGCAGTACTTC
clone_size: many; d_call: TRBD1; j_call: TRBJ1-2; v_call: TRBV7-2; cdr3_aa: CASSFQQGPSYGYTF; cdr3_nt: TGTGCCAGCAGCTTCCAACAGGGGCCCTCATATGGCTACACCTTC
clone_size: NA; d_call: NA; j_call: TRBJ2-1; v_call: TRBV7-8; cdr3_aa: CASSATPGNNEQFF; cdr3_nt: TGTGCCAGCAGCGCGACTCCCGGGAACAATGAGCAGTTCTTC
clone_size: few; d_call: NA; j_call: TRBJ2-3; v_call: TRBV7-9; cdr3_aa: CASSPPDGTDTQYF; cdr3_nt: TGTGCCAGCAGCCCCCCCGACGGCACAGATACGCAGTATTTT
clone_size: many; d_call: TRBD2; j_call: TRBJ2-7; v_call: TRBV10-3; cdr3_aa: CAISDTSGSLEQYF; cdr3_nt: TGTGCCATCAGTGACACTAGCGGGAGCCTAGAGCAGTACTTC
clone_size: NA; d_call: TRBD1; j_call: TRBJ2-1; v_call: TRBV29-1; cdr3_aa: CSVWDSGQSSYNEQFF; cdr3_nt: TGCAGCGTATGGGACAGCGGACAAAGCTCCTACAATGAGCAGTTCTTC
clone_size: many; d_call: TRBD1; j_call: TRBJ2-4; v_call: TRBV5-1; cdr3_aa: CASSFVQGDKNIQYF; cdr3_nt: TGCGCCAGCAGCTTTGTCCAGGGGGACAAAAACATTCAGTACTTC
clone_size: few; d_call: NA; j_call: TRBJ2-7; v_call: TRBV2; cdr3_aa: CASSKSGREQYF; cdr3_nt: TGTGCCAGCAGTAAGTCAGGTCGCGAGCAGTACTTC
clone_size: few; d_call: NA; j_call: TRBJ2-7; v_call: TRBV7-9; cdr3_aa: CATQLTGTTSYYEQYF; cdr3_nt: TGTGCCACCCAGCTTACAGGTACCACATCTTACTACGAGCAGTACTTC
clone_size: many; d_call: NA; j_call: TRBJ2-5; v_call: TRBV4-3; cdr3_aa: CASSQQTGRETQYF; cdr3_nt: TGCGCCAGCAGCCAGCAAACAGGGAGAGAGACCCAGTACTTC
clone_size: NA; d_call: TRBD1; j_call: TRBJ2-5; v_call: TRBV5-1; cdr3_aa: CASSLWTGTEETQYF; cdr3_nt: TGCGCCAGCAGCCTATGGACAGGGACCGAAGAGACCCAGTACTTC
clone_size: few; d_call: TRBD1; j_call: TRBJ2-5; v_call: TRBV12-3/TRBV12-4; cdr3_aa: CASSNHRGNEETQYF; cdr3_nt: TGTGCCAGCAGTAACCACAGGGGGAACGAAGAGACCCAGTACTTC
clone_size: many; d_call: TRBD1; j_call: TRBJ2-1; v_call: TRBV12-3/TRBV12-4; cdr3_aa: CASSPEGTVGDEQFF; cdr3_nt: TGTGCCAGCAGTCCTGAAGGGACAGTCGGGGATGAGCAGTTCTTC
clone_size: few; d_call: NA; j_call: TRBJ2-1; v_call: TRBV11-3; cdr3_aa: CASSLASFGSEQFF; cdr3_nt: TGTGCCAGCAGCTTGGCCTCGTTCGGGAGCGAGCAGTTCTTC
clone_size: few; d_call: NA; j_call: TRBJ2-5; v_call: TRBV2; cdr3_aa: CARTDQETQYF; cdr3_nt: TGTGCCAGGACAGATCAAGAGACCCAGTACTTC
clone_size: few; d_call: TRBD1; j_call: TRBJ2-7; v_call: TRBV12-3/TRBV12-4; cdr3_aa: CASRPRDRGTYEQYF; cdr3_nt: TGTGCCAGCAGGCCCCGGGACAGGGGAACCTACGAGCAGTACTTC
clone_size: few; d_call: NA; j_call: TRBJ2-7; v_call: TRBV2; cdr3_aa: CASSSNTGFDEQYF; cdr3_nt: TGTGCCAGCAGCTCAAATACAGGGTTTGACGAGCAGTACTTC
clone_size: NA; d_call: NA; j_call: TRBJ2-2; v_call: TRBV6-1; cdr3_aa: CASSEAADTGELFF; cdr3_nt: TGTGCCAGCAGTGAAGCCGCGGACACCGGGGAGCTGTTTTTT
clone_size: NA; d_call: NA; j_call: TRBJ1-2; v_call: TRBV2; cdr3_aa: CASTGSSGTLSYGYTF; cdr3_nt: TGTGCCAGCACAGGTTCGAGCGGAACCCTCTCCTATGGCTACACCTTC
clone_size: NA; d_call: NA; j_call: TRBJ2-3; v_call: TRBV5-1; cdr3_aa: CASAHGDTQYF; cdr3_nt: TGCGCCAGCGCCCACGGAGATACGCAGTATTTT
clone_size: few; d_call: TRBD2; j_call: TRBJ2-5; v_call: TRBV9; cdr3_aa: CASSELAGKETQYF; cdr3_nt: TGTGCCAGCAGCGAACTAGCGGGTAAAGAGACCCAGTACTTC
clone_size: NA; d_call: NA; j_call: TRBJ2-7; v_call: TRBV7-2; cdr3_aa: CASSLHGEISGEQYF; cdr3_nt: TGTGCCAGCAGTCTCCATGGTGAAATCTCCGGCGAGCAGTACTTC
clone_size: NA; d_call: NA; j_call: TRBJ2-7; v_call: TRBV5-1; cdr3_aa: CASSGGGYYEQYF; cdr3_nt: TGCGCCAGCAGCGGGGGTGGTTATTACGAGCAGTACTTC
clone_size: NA; d_call: TRBD1; j_call: TRBJ1-5; v_call: TRBV7-8; cdr3_aa: CASSPPAGGRDQPQHF; cdr3_nt: TGTGCCAGCAGCCCGCCGGCAGGGGGCAGGGATCAGCCCCAGCATTTT
clone_size: many; d_call: TRBD1; j_call: TRBJ2-1; v_call: TRBV5-6; cdr3_aa: CASSLRTGYPFSYNEQFF; cdr3_nt: TGTGCCAGCAGCTTGAGGACAGGGTACCCTTTCTCCTACAATGAGCAGTTCTTC
clone_size: NA; d_call: TRBD1; j_call: TRBJ2-5; v_call: TRBV12-3/TRBV12-4; cdr3_aa: CASSLQGDETQYF; cdr3_nt: TGTGCCAGCAGTTTACAGGGGGACGAGACCCAGTACTTC
clone_size: NA; d_call: TRBD2; j_call: TRBJ2-5; v_call: TRBV10-3; cdr3_aa: CAISARVAGVGETQYF; cdr3_nt: TGTGCCATCAGTGCGAGGGTAGCGGGAGTTGGAGAGACCCAGTACTTC